The clone carrying this T cell receptor (beta chain) was detected many times. Antigen: not known. Germline V CDR1 and CDR2: SGHRS, YFSETQ. V was pared by 6 bases and J by 2 bases, with 7 bases of the junction left unmatched. This CDR3 comprises 15 residues. This sample stems from a study of T cells after posttransplantation cyclophosphamide. Sequenced by immunoSEQ multiplex PCR; TCRdb stores in-frame clones only, minus some. This sample comprises some 38,000 clones, none seen once only. Study findings and constraints: Skin or GI-infiltrating T cells shared few TRB sequences with blood. Recipient CMV seropositivity and CMV reactivation strongly tracked TRB clonality.

This chain links TRBV5-1 with TRBJ2-1, with 8 bases matching TRBD1. The clonotype was recovered from a man between 50 and 59 years old in good health, CMV-negative, and a related stem cell transplant donor. Sequenced input: PBMCs. The CDR3: CASIAGTGPYNEQFF. The CDR3 DNA follows: TGCGCCAGCATCGCCGGGACAGGCCCCTACAATGAGCAGTTCTTC.